The present T cell receptor (beta chain) was sequenced within a study of monozygotic twins with inflammatory bowel disease. As concerns this clonotype: The antigen is undetermined.

The authors drew more than 2 ml of blood from each donor. Looked up from germline, CDR1 is MNHEY and CDR2 is SMNVEV (reference sequence). The CDR3 contains 15 residues. Points from the study as a whole: A lone strong IBD-associated signal or clonotype found no support.

Investigators made cDNA in eight separate reactions per sample. TCRdb reanalyzed the 5' RACE reads, giving one entry per CDR3 protein sequence and no DNA. The sample totals 170,000 or so distinct CDR3 sequences. The material sequenced was blood. The chain uses TRBV27 and TRBJ1-1; the TCRdb D gene call, TRBD1, has no DNA to confirm it. The TCR was taken from a human donor with ulcerative colitis or Crohn's disease, or a healthy co-twin of an affected twin (not recorded which). This chain's CDR3 is CASSLSGGTGSSAFF.